Here is one TCR delta chain with its context. What it binds is unknown. RNA was extracted from the cells and then reverse transcribed. CDR3 amplicons came from multiplex PCR with pooled V-gene forward and constant-region reverse primers. TCRdb applied CATT to the multiplex PCR reads for clone calling. The sample carries around 76,000 delta-chain clones, around 35% recorded once. The sample is drawn from a study of Vδ1+ human thymocytes. Study-level results: Around 20% of thymic delta-chain sequences were Vdelta2, with few Vdelta3, unlike blood Vdelta1+ controls. Thymic TRG and TRD repertoires appeared highly polyclonal, with Gaussian CDR3 length distributions.

The length of the CDR3 is 20 residues. After removal of 2 bases from V and 1 base from J, the junction contained 13 bases not matched to a gene. CDR1 and CDR2 from the germline V gene are TSWWSYY and QGS. The sorted cells were CD3+ Vdelta1+ Vdelta2- thymocytes from alphabeta-depleted thymus. Sample: Vdelta1+ gamma-delta thymocytes from the thymus. Subset denoted: FACS-sorted CD3+ TCRalphabeta- TCRVdelta1+ TCRVdelta2- thymocytes. The TCR sequence derives from a boy in the first two years of life who had congenital heart surgery. V usage is TRDV1 and J usage is TRDJ1, with 13 bases matching TRDD3. CDR3: CALGEGSTGGYAGGTDKLIF. CDR3 bases: TGTGCTCTTGGGGAAGGGTCTACTGGGGGATACGCGGGAGGCACCGATAAACTCATCTTT.